The 31 T cell receptor beta chains below come from one sample, sequenced in a study of blood T cells in healthy people across ages. Sample-barcoded 5' priming and a J-beta primer mix drove a second PCR of 7 to 11 cycles. Via MiXCR, TCRdb re-called the 5' RACE reads, giving one row per CDR3 protein. This sample has over 1,300,000 distinct CDR3 sequences; roughly 59% occur once, and the top ten carry 6.5% to 8%. What was sequenced was blood. Receptor source: a man between 18 and 29 years old in good health.

For this clonotype: The junction differs from germline at one of its ends, possibly a read error. This chain connects TRBV3-1 to TRBJ1-2, with 8 positions matching TRBD1. The CDR3 loop spans 12 amino acids. Germline CDR1 LGHDT, CDR2 YNNKEL (reference sequence). This chain's CDR3 is CPSSQTGAGCTF. DNA of the CDR3: TGTCCCAGCAGCCAGACAGGGGCTGGCTGCACCTTC.

This chain links TRBV7-2 with TRBJ2-5; TRBD2 is a possible D gene (7 bases). The ends were cut back, 5 bases at V and 3 bases at J, with 16 bases in the middle. This CDR3 is built from 15 residues. CDR1 is SGHTA and CDR2 is FQGNSA in the germline V gene. The CDR3 region has the DNA TGTGCCAGCAGCCAAGGGGGGGGGGAAGAAGAGACCCAGTACTTC. This encodes CASSQGGGEEETQYF.

The rearrangement links TRBV5-1 to TRBJ2-3; D gene unclear. Germline assignment: CDR1 SGHRS and CDR2 YFSETQ. The CDR3 sequence is 14 residues long. V lost 3 bases and J lost 0, with 8 bases in between. The CDR3 sequence is CASSSETSTDTQYF. CDR3 nucleotides: TGCGCCAGCAGCTCCGAGACTAGCACAGATACGCAGTATTTT.

The gene calls are TRBV6-2 or TRBV6-3 and TRBJ2-2; weak D call: TRBD2 (6 bases). The CDR3 is 15 amino acids. V was trimmed by 6 bases and J by 5 bases, leaving 16 bases between them. CDR1 and CDR2 from the germline V gene are MNHEY and SVGEGT. The CDR3 loop is CASSLRHGRTGELFF. In DNA, the CDR3 is TGTGCCAGCAGCCTACGCCATGGGAGGACCGGGGAGCTGTTTTTT.

The chain links TRBV5-5 to TRBJ2-1; D not resolved. The CDR3 has 13 residues. CDR1 is SGHKS and CDR2 is YYEKEE in the germline V gene (reference sequence). Deletions cut 4 bases from V and 9 bases from J, with 14 bases between. The CDR3 sequence is CASSPLRWGEQFF. The CDR3 region has the DNA TGTGCCAGCAGCCCGCTTCGATGGGGTGAGCAGTTCTTC.

The CDR3 spells CASSPAGTGFFDYGYTF. The CDR3 coding sequence is TGTGCCAGCAGTCCAGCCGGGACAGGGTTTTTCGACTATGGCTACACCTTC. This chain links TRBV6-1 with TRBJ1-2; 9 positions agree with TRBD1. Looked up from germline, CDR1 is MNHNS and CDR2 is SASEGT. The V and J ends lost 5 bases and 3 bases, in that order; junction bases with no gene match: 13. This CDR3 contains 17 residues.

The CDR3 nucleotides read TGTGCCAGCGCTCTTAATGAGCAGTTCTTC. It yields the protein CASALNEQFF. J is TRBJ2-1 and V is TRBV28, with D hard to call. This CDR3 is built from 10 residues. The V end was cut by 8 bases, the J end by 7 bases, with 6 bases between. Germline lookup yields CDR1 MDHEN and CDR2 SYDVKM. Using reference TRBV28 and TRBJ2-1 for the parts outside the CDR3, the full variable domain is DVKVTQSSRYLVKRTGEKVFLECVQDMDHENMFWYRQDPGLGLRLIYFSYDVKMKEKGDIPEGYSVSREKKERFSLILESASTNQTSMYLCASALNEQFFGPGTRLTVL.

This chain connects TRBV18 to TRBJ1-2; D not resolved. V lost 4 bases to trimming and J lost 7 bases, with 13 bases between them. CDR1 and CDR2 (germline): KGHSH, LQKENI. CDR3 size: 13 residues. The CDR3 loop reads CASSRPGSVGYTF. In nucleotides, the CDR3 is TGTGCCAGCTCACGCCCTGGGTCGGTTGGCTACACCTTC.

This clonotype has a single count. This chain joins TRBV3-1 and TRBJ2-7; tentatively, D is TRBD2 (5 bases). Germline V gives CDR1 LGHDT, CDR2 YNNKEL (reference sequence). There are 15 residues in the CDR3. V was shortened by 6 bases and J by 0 bases, with 15 bases between the two germline ends. The CDR3 reads CASSQRTLASYEQYF. CDR3 nucleotide sequence: TGTGCCAGCAGTCAAAGAACTCTAGCCTCCTACGAGCAGTACTTC.

This clonotype was counted between two and nine times. The chain combines TRBV28 with TRBJ2-4; D is possibly TRBD2 (5 bases). Trimming removed 5 bases from V and 4 bases from J, with 12 bases in between. This CDR3 has 14 residues. Germline V gene data show CDR1 as MDHEN and CDR2 as SYDVKM. CDR3: CASSRSGIKNIQYF. In DNA form, the CDR3 reads TGTGCCAGCAGTCGCTCCGGGATTAAAAACATTCAGTACTTC.

This clonotype showed up just a few times. The chain carries TRBV9 and TRBJ2-7; D gene unclear. This CDR3 has 13 residues. The V end lost 4 bases, the J end lost 2 bases, and 10 bases lay between the germline ends. Per germline, CDR1 SGDLS and CDR2 YYNGEE. As DNA, the CDR3 is TGTGCCAGCAGCCCTGAGGCCCCCTACGAGCAGTACTTC. It is translated as CASSPEAPYEQYF. The full variable domain, with the rest looked up from reference TRBV9 and TRBJ2-7, is DSGVTQTPKHLITATGQRVTLRCSPRSGDLSVYWYQQSLDQGLQFLIQYYNGEERAKGNILERFSAQQFPDLHSELNLSSLELGDSALYFCASSPEAPYEQYFGPGTRLTVT.

The chain employs TRBV4-2 and TRBJ1-2; D remains unclear. The CDR3 length is 13 residues. Trimming stripped 2 bases from V and 2 bases from J, with 6 bases between. CDR1 is LGHNA and CDR2 is YNFKEQ in the germline V gene. The CDR3 region is CASSQTKNYGYTF. CDR3 nucleotides: TGTGCCAGCAGCCAAACTAAAAACTATGGCTACACCTTC.

This chain links TRBV11-2 with TRBJ2-5; tentatively, D is TRBD1 or TRBD2 (5 bases each). Trimming removed 2 bases at V and 2 bases at J, with 12 bases between. The V gene's germline CDR1 is SGHAT and CDR2 FQNNGV. There are 15 residues in the CDR3. This CDR3 reads CASSLRVGVQETQYF. The CDR3 DNA sequence: TGTGCCAGCAGCTTAAGGGTGGGGGTACAAGAGACCCAGTACTTC.

This clonotype occurred once. The rearrangement links TRBV2 to TRBJ1-6, with TRBD1 matching 8 bases. CDR1 SNHLY and CDR2 FYNNEI come from the germline V gene. This CDR3 is built from 18 residues. Unmatched junction bases numbered 16, after V lost 5 bases and J lost 7 bases. The CDR3 DNA is TGTGCCAGCAGTCACATCTCGGACAGGGAGCGAGGGAATTCACCCCTCCACTTT. It specifies CASSHISDRERGNSPLHF.

This clonotype has a handful of counts. The CDR3 spells CASSRHHQGAGTDTQYF. CDR3 DNA sequence: TGTGCCAGCAGTCGTCATCACCAGGGGGCAGGCACAGATACGCAGTATTTT. V gene TRBV7-8 combines with J gene TRBJ2-3; 8 bases are shared with TRBD1. V shed 6 bases, J shed 1 base, and the junction held 12 bases outside the gene matches. Germline lookup yields CDR1 SGHVS and CDR2 FQNEAQ. The CDR3 totals 17 residues.

The chain uses TRBV24-1 and TRBJ2-1, with a tentative D call TRBD2 (6 bases). Looked up from germline, CDR1 is KGHDR and CDR2 is SFDVKD. The CDR3 is 16 residues long. The V end was cut by 4 bases, the J end by 3 bases, with 15 bases between. The CDR3 DNA follows: TGTGCCACCAGTGAGGCGCAGGGAGGAGACTACAATGAGCAGTTCTTC. Encoded protein: CATSEAQGGDYNEQFF.

The chain combines TRBV20-1 with TRBJ2-3; 12 nucleotides match TRBD2. The length of the CDR3 is 15 residues. Unmatched junction bases numbered 6, after V lost 3 bases and J lost 5 bases. Germline V gene data show CDR1 as DFQATT and CDR2 as SNEGSKA (reference sequence). Written as DNA, the CDR3 is TGCAGTGCTAGTGGGGCTAGCGGGAGGGAAGATACGCAGTATTTT. As protein: CSASGASGREDTQYF.

This clonotype turned up a few times. The gene calls are TRBV7-8 and TRBJ1-2, with TRBD1 as a possible D gene (6 bases). The CDR3 is 13 residues long. Trimming took off 4 bases at V and 5 bases at J, with 11 bases between the two ends. Germline CDR1 and CDR2: SGHVS and FQNEAQ. The CDR3 nucleotides read TGTGCCAGCAGCTCAGGGGTCTCATATGGCTACACCTTC. Protein sequence: CASSSGVSYGYTF.

CDR3 region: CSVSANQETQYF. The CDR3 nucleotides read TGCAGCGTAAGCGCAAACCAAGAGACCCAGTACTTC. The J gene is TRBJ2-5, the V gene TRBV29-1; D not certain. Germline V gene sequence: CDR1 SQVTM, CDR2 ANQGSEA. The CDR3 has 12 amino acids. The V end lost 6 bases, the J end lost 0 bases, and 8 bases lay between the germline ends.

This clonotype occurred a few times. The J gene is TRBJ1-1, the V gene TRBV29-1; D is ambiguous. Germline lookup yields CDR1 SQVTM and CDR2 ANQGSEA. The CDR3 contains 14 residues. Trimming cost V 3 bases and J 0 bases, with 11 bases left between them. The CDR3 loop reads CSVEELSMNTEAFF. CDR3 bases: TGCAGCGTTGAGGAGCTTTCCATGAACACTGAAGCTTTCTTT. The full variable domain, rest sourced from reference TRBV29-1 and TRBJ1-1, is SAVISQKPSRDICQRGTSLTIQCQVDSQVTMMFWYRQQPGQSLTLIATANQGSEATYESGFVIDKFPISRPNLTFSTLTVSNMSPEDSSIYLCSVEELSMNTEAFFGQGTRLTVV.

This chain links TRBV7-9 with TRBJ2-5, with 7 bases fitting TRBD1. Per the germline V gene, CDR1 is SEHNR and CDR2 is FQNEAQ (reference sequence). V trimming: 3 bases; J trimming: 5 bases; junction bases outside the gene matches: 12. This CDR3 has 16 amino acids. The CDR3 sequence is CASSLLLEGARETQYF. For the CDR3, the DNA is TGTGCCAGCAGCTTGCTTCTCGAGGGGGCGAGGGAGACCCAGTACTTC.

The genes are TRBV7-9 and TRBJ2-4; D is perhaps TRBD1 (6 bases). The last part of the DNA fits TRBJ2-7 better; the J call may be wrong. Germline V gene data show CDR1 as SEHNR and CDR2 as FQNEAQ (reference sequence). This CDR3 spans 14 amino acids. Here the CDR3 DNA reads TGTGCCAGCAGCTTGGGGACACCGTTATACGAGCAGTACTTC. Amino acid sequence: CASSLGTPLYEQYF.

CDR3 nucleotide sequence: TGTGCCAGCATTGACAGGAGGAACTCTGGGGCCAACGTCCTGACTTTC. It encodes CASIDRRNSGANVLTF. The chain couples TRBV7-9 to TRBJ2-6; D might be TRBD1 (6 bases). Germline V gene lookup returns CDR1 SEHNR and CDR2 FQNEAQ (reference sequence). V was cut by 7 bases and J by 0 bases, with 13 bases left in between. The CDR3 is 16 amino acids.

The rearrangement uses TRBV27 and TRBJ1-5; D not certain. Trimming stripped 4 bases from V and 6 bases from J, with 10 bases between. CDR3 length: 13 residues. CDR1 and CDR2 (germline): MNHEY, SMNVEV (reference sequence). The chain's CDR3 is CASSYSDIQPQHF. In nucleotides, the CDR3 is TGTGCCAGCAGTTACAGCGACATTCAGCCCCAGCATTTT.

This clonotype was counted a few times. The gene calls are TRBV4-1 and TRBJ1-6, with 8 nucleotides matching TRBD1. Losses at the gene ends were 1 base for V and 9 bases for J; bases not matched to a gene: 11. The germline V gene encodes CDR1 MGHRA and CDR2 YSYEKL. The CDR3 covers 17 residues. DNA of the CDR3: TGCGCCAGCAGCCAAGTTTTCAGGGGGCCAATTGGTTCACCCCTCCACTTT. It translates to CASSQVFRGPIGSPLHF.

The chain recombines TRBV20-1 with TRBJ2-3, with 7 bases identical to TRBD2. The germline gives CDR1 DFQATT, CDR2 SNEGSKA (reference sequence). The CDR3 is made up of 15 amino acids. J gave up 2 bases and V 3 bases, and 8 bases lay outside the gene matches. The CDR3 reads CSARGLSGYTDTQYF. CDR3 nucleotide sequence: TGCAGTGCTAGGGGTCTTAGCGGGTACACAGATACGCAGTATTTT.

To note about this clonotype: Compared with germline, one end of the junction differs, possibly owing to a read error. The chain combines TRBV27 with TRBJ2-4; 12 bases match TRBD2. The J call may be in error: the DNA end matches TRBJ2-7 better. The CDR3 totals 15 residues. Germline loops: CDR1 MNHEY, CDR2 SMNVEV (reference sequence). The chain's CDR3 is CARSLSRLAGVEQYF. CDR3 in DNA: TGTGCCCGCAGTTTATCGAGACTAGCGGGAGTCGAGCAGTACTTC.

The V and J genes are TRBV20-1 and TRBJ2-3; possibly TRBD2 for D (6 bases). The CDR3 length is 14 residues. Looked up from germline, CDR1 is DFQATT and CDR2 is SNEGSKA (reference sequence). V dropped 6 bases and J dropped 1 base, with 14 bases sitting between them. This CDR3 reads CSAEGTVRTDTQYF. CDR3 DNA: TGCAGTGCGGAGGGGACCGTTCGCACAGATACGCAGTATTTT.

CDR3 coding DNA: TGTGCCAGCAGTCCAACTACAGGGTTTAGCTCCTACGAGCAGTACTTC. Translation: CASSPTTGFSSYEQYF. The chain is built from TRBV27 and TRBJ2-7, with D possibly being TRBD1 (6 bases). CDR3 length: 16 amino acids. The V end was cut by 5 bases, the J end by 0 bases, with 17 bases between. CDR1 MNHEY and CDR2 SMNVEV come from the germline V gene (reference sequence).

V is TRBV6-2 or TRBV6-3 and J is TRBJ1-1; 7 bases line up with TRBD1. Germline loops: CDR1 MNHEY, CDR2 SVGEGT. This CDR3 region has 14 residues. V was pared by 3 bases and J by 6 bases, with 7 bases of the junction left unmatched. CDR3 protein: CASSYSNRGAEAFF. The CDR3 coding sequence is TGTGCCAGCAGTTATAGCAACAGGGGCGCTGAAGCTTTCTTT.

This chain connects TRBV20-1 to TRBJ2-7, with 9 bases aligning to TRBD1. Per germline, CDR1 DFQATT and CDR2 SNEGSKA (reference sequence). The CDR3 consists of 13 residues. V lost 6 bases to trimming and J lost 5 bases; unmatched junction nucleotides: 8. The CDR3 sequence: CSAGGQGSNEQYF. CDR3 DNA: TGCAGTGCCGGGGGACAGGGTAGCAACGAGCAGTACTTC.